This T cell receptor beta chain derives from a study of blood T cell repertoires in COVID-19 (dated by TCRdb to about 2020). As for the study more broadly: Collaborator samples came from the United States, Italy and Spain and covered acute and convalescent phases of COVID-19. The prospective study material was composed of cDNA or gDNA derived from T cells, B-cell-depleted T cells, or PBMCs. The dataset comprised deeply sampled blood TCRbeta repertoires from subjects exposed to, actively infected with, or recovered from COVID-19. The repertoires were released in a freely available public database meant as a resource for research on the immune response to SARS-CoV-2. Samples came from the ongoing ImmuneRACE study (first 160 participants) plus 1,254 subjects from 6 global collaborators. A de-identified subject ID, COVID-19 status, age in years and sex were almost always included in the sample metadata. Where HLA class I and class II types were available, the types were taken from metadata supplied by the sample provider, not from assay-based typing. The paper as a whole reports these results and caveats: The quantity of clinical and demographic metadata differed by source and by participant and was supplied without curation.

Enrolling through a virtual design, the prospective study's participants ranged in age from roughly 18 to 95 years and lived across roughly 24 United States geographic areas. Cohort assignment in the prospective study relied on participant-reported clinical history from a screening survey and a study questionnaire. In the prospective study, whole blood, serum and a nasopharyngeal or oropharyngeal swab were collected from each participant by mobile phlebotomists. Additional blood draws and questionnaires over a 2-month period could optionally be provided by prospective study participants. Before DNA extraction, blood samples from the prospective study were shipped at room temperature or frozen. TCRbeta CDR3 regions were amplified from genomic DNA by means of the immunoSEQ Assay, a bias-controlled multiplex PCR. The published analysis was carried out like this. Nucleated cell counts per sample were estimated from amplification of reference gene primers within the assay. To quantify the absolute abundance of each unique TCRbeta CDR3 rearrangement, sequence reads were collapsed and filtered. For each sample, productive Simpson clonality was calculated as the square root of Simpson's diversity index over productive rearrangements. Entries here come from immuneACCESS through TCRdb and include only in-frame sequences with V and J called. Some clones fail to appear in such tables; in the studies checked, an unresolved V gene covers under half of the shortfall, and the cause of the remainder is unknown. The V and J calls and clone size are taken from that table; D and trimming were inferred from the DNA. For this sample the table gives 150,000 to 200,000 clones, of which 76% were detected only once. The top ten constitute about a sixth of the sample.

On this clone itself: Its binding antigen is unknown. Nothing much larger sits one base from this clone, and base qualities are not available.

Compared with germline, V lacks 1 base and J lacks 15 bases; bases without a gene match: 17. From cysteine to phenylalanine, the CDR3 is 17 amino acids long. Only the CDR3 part of the read is kept: 51 bases, read in frame from the first base. CDR1 and CDR2 are drawn from the germline V gene: SGHRS, YFSETQ. The chain is assembled from TRBV5-1 and TRBJ2-1; 12 central nucleotides agree with TRBD2. What was sequenced was PBMCs or T cells enriched from blood (not recorded which). This TCR came from a woman between 45 and 60 years old with acute COVID-19. The CDR3 is CASSLFGTLAGGRDWFF. The sequenced DNA is TGCGCCAGCAGCTTGTTCGGCACCCTAGCGGGGGGGCGAGACTGGTTCTTC.